This T cell receptor beta chain was identified during a study of T cell responses to AZD1222 COVID-19 vaccine. Points on this clone: The antigen remains undetermined.

Only in-frame clones appear in the TCRdb table, and some are missing; sequencing was by immunoSEQ multiplex PCR. The table includes roughly 150,000 clones, about 91% detected once. Study-wide results and caveats: Reports say nearly half of spike-specific TCRs go after unmutated variant regions.

The V end lost 3 bases, the J end lost 3 bases, and 17 bases lay between the germline ends. Germline CDR1 and CDR2: GTSNPN and SVGIG (reference sequence). The CDR3 consists of 15 residues. Here the sequenced sample was peripheral blood, taken on day 0 of MenACWY control vaccination. This rearrangement joins TRBV30 to TRBJ1-1; no definite D call. The clonotype comes from an adult in good health. CDR3 protein: CAWRGRISVDTEAFF. CDR3 DNA sequence: TGTGCCTGGAGGGGCCGAATCAGTGTTGACACTGAAGCTTTCTTT. The full variable domain, rest sourced from reference TRBV30 and TRBJ1-1, is SQTIHQWPATLVQPVGSPLSLECTVEGTSNPNLYWYRQAAGRGLQLLFYSVGIGQISSEVPQNLSASRPQDRQFILSSKKLLLSDSGFYLCAWRGRISVDTEAFFGQGTRLTVV.